This T cell receptor (beta chain) appears in the sequencing data of a study of CD4 T cells in relation to SARS-CoV-2 and coronaviruses (dated by TCRdb to the early 2020s). Looking at the study overall: In the ViraFEST assay, PBMCs were cultured with antigen for about 9 days, after which TCR beta CDR3s were sequenced to identify clonal expansions specific to the antigen. The negative reference condition was either a culture with an HIV-1 Nef peptide pool or a culture with no peptide. Patient-derived lymphoblastoid cell lines were used to map the HLA restriction of shared crossreactive spike epitopes. Memory CD4+ T cell crossreactivity between SARS-CoV-2 and common cold coronavirus spike proteins was assessed at the TCR clonotype level in the study. The Adaptive Biotechnologies TCR-sequencing kit was used to sequence samples from a few pre-COVID donors and the naive versus memory experiments, whereas other data were Illumina-based. Expansion assays from other donors in the study were sequenced with a different, Illumina-based TCR-beta assay. What the research found in general, with its limitations: Crossreactivity analysis centred on spike protein, so crossreactivity against other viral proteins was not assessed. Pre-pandemic and post-infection samples were not both contributed by any donor, so tracing of the source of pre-existing responses was limited. Compared with monoreactive clones, crossreactive clones had significantly weaker SARS-CoV-2-driven expansion, a result consistent with antigenic imprinting. Around two thirds of donors had memory CD4+ clonotypes that crossrecognized SARS-CoV-2 and at least one common cold coronavirus spike. Small numbers of patients and of tested TCRs limited the study.

CD4+ T cells from unexposed donors were collected before the COVID-19 pandemic (2011-2018). Following 10 days of culture, the EasySep CD4+ T cell isolation kit was used to isolate CD4+ T cells. Unexposed donor CD4+ T cells were tested for reactivity to SARS-CoV-2 S and N and four common cold coronavirus spike pools, as cell number allowed. About 2 million PBMCs per well were cultured in IMDM with approximately 5% human AB serum and 8.5 to 10 IU/ml IL-2. Half of the culture medium was replaced with fresh IL-2-containing medium on days 3 and 7. Triplicate replicate wells were generally used for each peptide culture condition. The leukapheresis product used for the unexposed donors was purchased from a commercial source. Ficoll-Paque PLUS gradient centrifugation was used to isolate PBMCs from either whole blood or leukapheresis product. PBMCs were either used fresh in the expansion assay or cryopreserved at -140 degrees C. The QIAamp Micro DNA Kit was used to extract genomic DNA from the CD4+ T cells.

With respect to this clone: Its antigen is still unknown. No quality values exist for individual bases; no much larger clone is one base distant.

CDR1 MNHEY and CDR2 SVGAGI are derived from the germline V gene. Its CDR3 holds 16 amino acids, cysteine through phenylalanine. The read is trimmed to its CDR3 DNA, 48 bases read in frame from base 1. V has 3 bases trimmed and J has 3 bases trimmed; junction bases matching no gene number 7. To prepare the library, the immunoSEQ multiplex PCR assay was applied. On the study's bioinformatics: During preprocessing, nonproductive sequences were removed, as were CDR3s that did not start with C, did not end with F or W, or were shorter than 7 amino acids. Antigen-specific clonotypes were called with the MANAFEST web app on the basis of expansion relative to the reference and to other culture wells. A clone was considered positive if the clone showed significant expansion compared with the reference culture in 2 of 3 replicate wells at an FDR below 0.05. To be called positive, a clone also had to show significant expansion compared with every other tandem well and an odds ratio greater than 5. CDR3 homology was measured as pairwise Levenshtein distance, computed with the stringdist R package after trimming three terminal residues from each end. Not all clones reach the TCRdb copy of this immuneACCESS table, which keeps in-frame sequences only. Checked studies attribute under half of the gap to unresolved V genes and leave the rest unexplained. From that table come the V and J calls and clone size; the DNA was used to work out D and trimming. The sample yields 25,000 or so clones; roughly 76% were counted once. 15% to 20% of the sample rests with the top ten.

The source is a human donor in good health. Here the chain combines TRBV6-5 and TRBJ2-3, with TRBD1 identical over 9 junction bases. Sequences were obtained from CD4+ T cells from PBMCs, cultured in vitro. The CDR3 in this case is CASSYGEGQGTDTQYF. In nucleotide form, the sequence is TGTGCCAGCAGTTATGGGGAGGGACAGGGAACAGATACGCAGTATTTT.